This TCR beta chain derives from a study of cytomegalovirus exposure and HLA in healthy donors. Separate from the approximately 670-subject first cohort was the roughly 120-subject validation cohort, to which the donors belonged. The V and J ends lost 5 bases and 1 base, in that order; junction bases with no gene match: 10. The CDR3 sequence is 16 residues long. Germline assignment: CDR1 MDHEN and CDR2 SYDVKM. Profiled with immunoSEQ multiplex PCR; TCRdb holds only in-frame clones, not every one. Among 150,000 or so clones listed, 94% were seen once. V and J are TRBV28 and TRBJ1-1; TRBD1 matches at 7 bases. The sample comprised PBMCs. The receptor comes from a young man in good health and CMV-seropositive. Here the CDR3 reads CASSLDTDRTNTEAFF. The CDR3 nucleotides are TGTGCCAGCAGTCTCGATACGGACAGGACGAACACTGAAGCTTTCTTT.